These 29 T cell receptor beta chains were sequenced from one sample in a study of identical twins. Each CDR3 protein is one row after TCRdb ran MiXCR on the 5' RACE reads. The sample yields 200,000 to 250,000 distinct CDR3 sequences, 7.5% seen once. The sample also formed part of further work on yellow fever vaccine responses in identical twins.

The sample was CD8+ T cells sorted from blood. The source of these receptors is a young woman in good health.

This clonotype was detected only a few times. The chain employs TRBV12-3 or TRBV12-4 and TRBJ1-2; unclear D gene. V was shortened by 1 base and J by 7 bases, with 10 bases between the two germline ends. The CDR3 is made up of 13 amino acids. CDR3 sequence reads: CASSLVRSFGYTF. The CDR3 DNA is TGTGCCAGCAGTTTAGTTCGGTCATTTGGCTACACCTTC.

This clonotype turned up a few times. The chain couples TRBV7-9 to TRBJ2-7; 7 positions agree with TRBD2. The germline V gene encodes CDR1 SEHNR and CDR2 FQNEAQ (reference sequence). The CDR3 runs 15 residues. V lost 5 bases to trimming and J lost 2 bases; unmatched junction nucleotides: 9. As DNA, the CDR3 is TGTGCCAGCAGCCCCTCTAGCGGCGCAACCTACGAGCAGTACTTC. Translation gives CASSPSSGATYEQYF.

The rearrangement joins TRBV7-9 to TRBJ2-7, with unresolved D. Germline CDR1 is SEHNR and CDR2 is FQNEAQ (reference sequence). Trimming stripped 2 bases from V and 7 bases from J, with 15 bases between. The CDR3 length is 14 residues. The CDR3 loop reads CASSLRENLREQYF. CDR3 sequence (DNA): TGTGCCAGCAGCTTAAGGGAAAACTTGAGGGAGCAGTACTTC.

The genes are TRBV28 and TRBJ1-3; D gene uncertain. Trimming pared 8 bases from V and 1 base from J, leaving 9 bases between. Per germline, CDR1 MDHEN and CDR2 SYDVKM. The CDR3 runs to 13 residues. CDR3 sequence reads: CASQEGSGNTIYF. CDR3 DNA sequence: TGTGCCAGCCAGGAGGGTTCTGGAAACACCATATATTTT.

This clonotype appeared many times. The chain recombines TRBV5-1 with TRBJ1-5, with D hard to call. CDR1 and CDR2 from the germline V gene are SGHRS and YFSETQ. Trimming cost V 0 bases and J 1 base, with 14 bases left between them. The CDR3 loop spans 17 amino acids. As DNA, the CDR3 is TGCGCCAGCAGCTTGGTCCGTAGTCGATTCAGCAATCAGCCCCAGCATTTT. It encodes CASSLVRSRFSNQPQHF.

The rearrangement joins TRBV29-1 to TRBJ1-1; D unresolved. Trimming took off 4 bases at V and 0 bases at J, with 6 bases between the two ends. This CDR3 is built from 12 residues. The germline V gene has CDR1 SQVTM and CDR2 ANQGSEA. Here the CDR3 reads CSVGRMNTEAFF. Written as DNA, the CDR3 is TGCAGCGTTGGGAGGATGAACACTGAAGCTTTCTTT.

This clonotype came up many times. V gene TRBV13 combines with J gene TRBJ2-2; D call uncertain. The length of the CDR3 is 12 residues. V gave up 4 bases and J gave up 6 bases, with 6 bases separating them. From germline, CDR1 is PRHDT and CDR2 FYEKMQ (reference sequence). CDR3 coding DNA: TGTGCCAGCAGCTCCACGCCCGGGGAGCTGTTTTTT. It yields the protein CASSSTPGELFF.

V and J are TRBV6-1 and TRBJ2-7; D is uncertain. CDR1 is MNHNS and CDR2 is SASEGT in the germline V gene. The CDR3 is made up of 14 amino acids. V was clipped by 4 bases and J by 5 bases, with 15 bases between them. This CDR3 reads CASSVRVVAHEQYF. CDR3 DNA: TGTGCCAGCAGTGTACGGGTGGTGGCCCACGAGCAGTACTTC.

This clonotype showed up just a few times. The chain joins TRBV15 to TRBJ2-5, with D possibly being TRBD1 or TRBD2 (5 bases each). Germline loops: CDR1 LNHNV, CDR2 YYDKDF (reference sequence). This CDR3 spans 13 amino acids. V lost 7 bases and J lost 4, with 13 bases in between. CDR3 nucleotide sequence: TGTGCCACCAAAGTGGGGGTCGGAGAGACCCAGTACTTC. It translates to CATKVGVGETQYF.

Worth noting for this clonotype: This may be a read error: a much more frequent sequence differs by one nucleotide. The genes are TRBV25-1 and TRBJ2-7; D may be TRBD1 (6 bases). From germline, CDR1 is MGHDK and CDR2 SYGVNS. The CDR3 contains 12 residues. The CDR3 DNA reads TGTGCCAGCACAGGGGACGGCTACGAGCAGCACTTC. Translation gives CASTGDGYEQHF.

This clonotype occurred a few times. The chain's CDR3 is CASGYAGTSYNEQFF. DNA for the CDR3: TGTGCTAGTGGCTACGCCGGGACGTCCTACAATGAGCAGTTCTTC. J is TRBJ2-1 and V is TRBV12-5; D may correspond to TRBD1 or TRBD2 (5 bases each). V was trimmed by 6 bases and J by 1 base, leaving 13 bases between them. The CDR3 runs to 15 residues. The germline CDR1 and CDR2 sequences are LGHNT and FRNRAP.

In this sample, this clonotype turned up many times. The chain has TRBV27 and TRBJ1-1; the match to TRBD1 covers 9 bases. The V gene end was trimmed by 6 bases and the J gene end by 4 bases; junction bases not matched to a gene: 12. Germline V CDR1 and CDR2: MNHEY, SMNVEV (reference sequence). The CDR3 runs 16 residues. CDR3 in DNA: TGTGCCAGCAGCCGCCGTAGACAGGGGGTTGGCACTGAAGCTTTCTTT. Residues: CASSRRRQGVGTEAFF.

The chain joins TRBV7-9 to TRBJ2-1; D gene ambiguous. This CDR3 region has 14 residues. With 5 bases removed from V and 0 bases from J, the gap between germline ends came to 8 bases. Germline V lookup: CDR1 SEHNR, CDR2 FQNEAQ (reference sequence). DNA for the CDR3: TGTGCCAGCAGCGATGGGAACTCCTACAATGAGCAGTTCTTC. Its translation is CASSDGNSYNEQFF.

This clonotype was detected ten times or more. This chain joins TRBV5-1 and TRBJ2-3; 9 bases fit TRBD2. Germline-derived CDR1 and CDR2 are SGHRS and YFSETQ. Unmatched junction bases numbered 11, after V lost 4 bases and J lost 5 bases. The CDR3 totals 16 residues. DNA of the CDR3: TGCGCCAGCAGCCAGAACTTATTAGCGGGAGTAGATACGCAGTATTTT. Residues: CASSQNLLAGVDTQYF.

There are many counts of this clonotype. The chain carries TRBV20-1 and TRBJ2-1; TRBD2 aligns across 12 bases. The trim removed 3 bases at V and 4 bases at J, leaving 4 bases unmatched. Germline CDR1 reads DFQATT; CDR2 reads SNEGSKA (reference sequence). CDR3 length equals 15 residues. Written as DNA, the CDR3 is TGCAGTGCTAGCCCCGGGACTAGCGGGTACAATGAGCAGTTCTTC. Amino acid sequence: CSASPGTSGYNEQFF.

This clonotype was counted only a few times. This chain joins TRBV29-1 and TRBJ2-5; 14 bases agree with TRBD2. This CDR3 is built from 18 residues. Trimming removed 3 bases from V and 1 base from J; junction bases left unmatched: 10. In germline, CDR1 is SQVTM, CDR2 ANQGSEA. This CDR3 reads CSVDGTSGGRNLQETQYF. The CDR3 DNA follows: TGCAGCGTTGACGGGACTAGCGGGGGCCGCAACCTCCAAGAGACCCAGTACTTC.

The table lists this clonotype with a few counts. The chain uses TRBV4-1 and TRBJ2-7; D unresolved. Trimming took 1 base from V and 4 from J, leaving 8 bases between them. The germline CDR1 and CDR2 sequences are MGHRA and YSYEKL. CDR3 length equals 13 residues. CDR3 in amino acids: CASSQGLPYEQYF. DNA for the CDR3: TGCGCCAGCAGCCAAGGGCTGCCATACGAGCAGTACTTC.

This clonotype occurred a few times. The chain carries TRBV20-1 and TRBJ2-1; maybe TRBD1 (6 bases). Trimming removed 6 bases from V and 4 bases from J, with 19 bases in between. CDR1 DFQATT and CDR2 SNEGSKA come from the germline V gene (reference sequence). The CDR3 runs to 15 residues. CDR3 sequence: CSAPIRGDWYNEQFF. The CDR3 DNA is TGCAGTGCACCTATCAGGGGCGACTGGTACAATGAGCAGTTCTTC.

The chain couples TRBV28 to TRBJ2-3; 7 bases match TRBD2. Trimming took 6 bases from V and 2 from J; bases not matched to a gene: 17. The germline V gene has CDR1 MDHEN and CDR2 SYDVKM. This CDR3 spans 18 amino acids. The DNA for the CDR3 is TGTGCCAGCAGCCCCGACCTGCCGCGGGGACTAAACACAGATACGCAGTATTTT. Protein product: CASSPDLPRGLNTDTQYF.

The V call is TRBV20-1, the J call TRBJ2-1, with D uncertain. This CDR3 is built from 14 residues. Per germline, CDR1 DFQATT and CDR2 SNEGSKA (reference sequence). V shed 7 bases and J shed 1 base, with 14 bases lying between them. CDR3 residues: CSVEGGVSYNEQFF. The CDR3 bases are TGCAGTGTTGAAGGTGGCGTTTCCTACAATGAGCAGTTCTTC.

V gene TRBV9 combines with J gene TRBJ2-7; either TRBD1 or TRBD2 may fit D (5 bases each). V was clipped by 7 bases and J by 7 bases, with 18 bases between them. From germline, CDR1 is SGDLS and CDR2 YYNGEE. The CDR3 sequence is 13 residues long. The CDR3 coding sequence is TGTGCCAGCTCTCTGAGGGACGACGGTGAGCAGTACGTC. The encoded protein is CASSLRDDGEQYV.

This clonotype was recorded many times. The chain employs TRBV5-1 and TRBJ2-2; D is unclear. The CDR3 contains 12 residues. The V and J ends lost 4 bases and 6 bases respectively, with 7 bases between them. Germline V CDR1 and CDR2: SGHRS, YFSETQ. The DNA for the CDR3 is TGCGCCAGCAGCACAAGGGCCGGGGAGCTGTTTTTT. The encoded protein is CASSTRAGELFF.

The table lists this clonotype with a few counts. The chain has TRBV7-9 and TRBJ2-7; 12 nucleotides align to TRBD2. CDR3 length: 14 amino acids. V was clipped by 6 bases and J by 3 bases; unmatched bases: 3. Germline assignment: CDR1 SEHNR and CDR2 FQNEAQ (reference sequence). The CDR3 is CASSRTSGVYEQYV. DNA of the CDR3: TGTGCCAGCAGTCGGACTAGCGGGGTCTACGAGCAGTACGTC.

V gene TRBV2 combines with J gene TRBJ2-2; 8 nucleotides match TRBD1. The germline CDR1 and CDR2 sequences are SNHLY and FYNNEI. The V and J ends lost 0 bases and 5 bases, in that order; junction bases with no gene match: 8. This CDR3 region has 17 residues. The CDR3 coding sequence is TGTGCCAGCAGTGAAGCGCCGCCTGGACAGGGTACCGGGGAGCTGTTTTTT. This encodes CASSEAPPGQGTGELFF. Filled out from reference TRBV2 and TRBJ2-2, the complete variable domain reads EPEVTQTPSHQVTQMGQEVILRCVPISNHLYFYWYRQILGQKVEFLVSFYNNEISEKSEIFDDQFSVERPDGSNFTLKIRSTKLEDSAMYFCASSEAPPGQGTGELFFGEGSRLTVL.

The J gene is TRBJ2-3, the V gene TRBV5-1; D not certain. The CDR3 has 14 amino acids. Germline CDR1 and CDR2: SGHRS and YFSETQ. The germline V and J ends were trimmed by 3 bases and 3 bases, with 11 bases remaining between them. The CDR3: CASSSLDQTDTQYF. For the CDR3, the DNA is TGCGCCAGCAGCTCCTTGGACCAAACAGATACGCAGTATTTT.

This clonotype was seen many times. The chain is built from TRBV27 and TRBJ2-3; 8 bases map to TRBD2. CDR1 and CDR2 (germline): MNHEY, SMNVEV (reference sequence). V shed 5 bases and J 14 bases; nucleotides not matched to a gene: 15. The CDR3 is made up of 14 amino acids. The CDR3 spells CASSPYLSGLVLYF. The CDR3 DNA reads as TGTGCCAGCAGTCCCTACCTATCGGGACTAGTTCTGTATTTT.

This rearrangement joins TRBV28 to TRBJ1-6; possibly TRBD1 for D (5 bases). V lost 6 bases, J lost 6 bases, and 15 bases lay in between. Germline V gene lookup returns CDR1 MDHEN and CDR2 SYDVKM. This CDR3 spans 15 amino acids. The CDR3 sequence is CASRPTGKSNSPLHF. The CDR3 region has the DNA TGTGCCAGCAGGCCCACAGGAAAAAGTAATTCACCCCTCCACTTT. Full variable domain (outside the CDR3, taken from reference TRBV28 and TRBJ1-6): DVKVTQSSRYLVKRTGEKVFLECVQDMDHENMFWYRQDPGLGLRLIYFSYDVKMKEKGDIPEGYSVSREKKERFSLILESASTNQTSMYLCASRPTGKSNSPLHFGNGTRLTVT.

The chain recombines TRBV15 with TRBJ2-2, with TRBD1 identical over 8 bases. CDR3 length: 15 residues. The V and J ends lost 1 base and 5 bases, in that order; junction bases with no gene match: 3. Germline V gene sequence: CDR1 LNHNV, CDR2 YYDKDF (reference sequence). The CDR3 loop is CATSRVQGATGELFF. The CDR3, as DNA: TGTGCCACCAGCAGAGTCCAGGGGGCAACCGGGGAGCTGTTTTTT.

This clonotype was recorded at least ten times. This sequence joins TRBV2 and TRBJ1-6, with D uncertain. V lost 3 bases and J lost 7, with 19 bases in between. This CDR3 contains 17 residues. Germline loops: CDR1 SNHLY, CDR2 FYNNEI. CDR3 bases: TGTGCCAGCAGTGATCAGCGTCTCGGACTGCTAAATTCACCCCTCCACTTT. Protein: CASSDQRLGLLNSPLHF.